This TCR beta chain was sequenced during a study of shared clonotypes between healthy human individuals. The CDR3 runs to 15 residues. The J segment lost 4 bases and the V segment lost 3 bases, leaving 7 bases of the junction unmatched. CDR1 MNHEY and CDR2 SMNVEV come from the germline V gene (reference sequence). Profiling relied on immunoSEQ multiplex PCR, and the TCRdb table lists in-frame clones only, not all of them. The table lists around 600,000 clones, approximately 96% of them singletons. Naive-designated CD8 cells lacked CD45RO, were positively enriched for CCR7, and omitted terminally differentiated effector memory CD45RA+ cells.

V gene TRBV27 combines with J gene TRBJ1-2; 8 bases agree with TRBD1. The clonotype comes from a woman in her thirties in good health. The sequencing input was naive CD8+ T cells sorted from blood. This CDR3 is CASSLRTGGSYGYTF. DNA for the CDR3: TGTGCCAGCAGTTTGCGCACAGGGGGAAGCTATGGCTACACCTTC.